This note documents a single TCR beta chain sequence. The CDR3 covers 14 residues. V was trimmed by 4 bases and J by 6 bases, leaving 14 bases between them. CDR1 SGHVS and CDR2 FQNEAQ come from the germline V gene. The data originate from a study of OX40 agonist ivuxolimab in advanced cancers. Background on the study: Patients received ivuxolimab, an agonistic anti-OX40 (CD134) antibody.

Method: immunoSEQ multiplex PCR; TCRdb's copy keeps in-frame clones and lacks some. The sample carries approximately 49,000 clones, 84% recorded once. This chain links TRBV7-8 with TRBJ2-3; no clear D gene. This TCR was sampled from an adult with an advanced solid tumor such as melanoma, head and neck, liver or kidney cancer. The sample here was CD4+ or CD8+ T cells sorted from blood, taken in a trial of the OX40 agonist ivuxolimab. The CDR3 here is CASSSRSLVDTQYF. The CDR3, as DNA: TGTGCCAGCAGCTCTCGGTCGTTGGTGGATACGCAGTATTTT. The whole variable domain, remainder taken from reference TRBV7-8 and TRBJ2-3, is GAGVSQSPRYKVAKRGQDVALRCDPISGHVSLFWYQQALGQGPEFLTYFQNEAQLDKSGLPSDRFFAERPEGSVSTLKIQRTQQEDSAVYLCASSSRSLVDTQYFGPGTRLTVL.